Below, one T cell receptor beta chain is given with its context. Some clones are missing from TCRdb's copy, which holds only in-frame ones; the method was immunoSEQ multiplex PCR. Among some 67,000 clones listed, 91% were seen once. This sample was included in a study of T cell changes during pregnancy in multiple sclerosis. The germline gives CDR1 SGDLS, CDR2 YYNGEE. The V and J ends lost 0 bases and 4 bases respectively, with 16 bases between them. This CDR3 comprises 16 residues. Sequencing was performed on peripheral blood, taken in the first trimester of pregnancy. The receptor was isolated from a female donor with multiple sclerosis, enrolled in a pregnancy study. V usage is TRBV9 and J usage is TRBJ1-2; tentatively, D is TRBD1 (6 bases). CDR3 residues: CASSVDPNRVGYGYTF. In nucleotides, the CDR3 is TGTGCCAGCAGCGTAGACCCCAACAGGGTGGGCTATGGCTACACCTTC.